These 7 T cell receptor beta chains were sequenced from one sample in a study of vaccination effects on CD4 cells after COVID-19 (dated 2022 in TCRdb). Libraries were prepared through the immunoSEQ multiplex PCR assay. TCRdb limited this immuneACCESS table to in-frame rearrangements with V and J called. A share of clones is missing; checked studies link under half to unresolved V genes, and the rest is unexplained. For this sample the table gives tens of thousands of clones, of which roughly two thirds were detected only once. The top ten clones comprise less than 5.5% of the sample. To identify antigen-specific CD4+ T cell clonotypes by their expansion, the ViraFEST assay first stimulated PBMC with viral peptide pools and then applied TCR sequencing. After around ten days of culture, CD4+ T cells were isolated with the EasySep CD4+ T cell isolation kit. PCR-confirmed SARS-CoV-2 infection had occurred in convalescent patients between March and December 2020, before the Alpha, Beta and Delta variants emerged in the United States.

No cognate antigen is known for these TCRs. Sequencing used CD4+ T cells from PBMCs cultured with HIV peptides, obtained before COVID-19 vaccination. The cell subset or site tag for this specimen amounts to: HIV-1 Nef peptide pool negative control/reference culture. Source of these receptors: a human donor who had a prior SARS-CoV-2 infection.

This clone has a handful of counts. The rearrangement links TRBV7-8 to TRBJ2-7; D gene unclear. V lost 5 bases and J 7 bases, leaving 18 bases between the germline ends. This CDR3 comprises 14 residues. Looked up from germline, CDR1 is SGHVS and CDR2 is FQNEAQ. The DNA for the CDR3 is TGTGCCAGCAGCCCGACCTTCCTTGCATGGGAGCAGTACTTC. Its protein is CASSPTFLAWEQYF.

The V call is TRBV4-3, the J call TRBJ2-7, with D hard to call. This CDR3 has 14 amino acids. The V gene lost 6 bases and the J gene lost 2 bases, with 14 bases spanning the gap. Germline CDR1 LGHNA, CDR2 YSLEER. CDR3 nucleotide sequence: TGCGCCAGCAGTAGAGAGGTAAAAACCTACGAGCAGTACTTC. Amino acids: CASSREVKTYEQYF.

V gene TRBV18 combines with J gene TRBJ1-1; D remains ambiguous. Trimming stripped 3 bases from V and 4 bases from J, with 15 bases between. The length of the CDR3 is 15 residues. The germline gives CDR1 KGHSH, CDR2 LQKENI. CDR3 sequence: CASSPGLQTGTEAFF. The CDR3 DNA sequence: TGTGCCAGCTCACCCGGACTGCAGACGGGCACTGAAGCTTTCTTT.

This clone was seen a few times. V gene TRBV7-8 combines with J gene TRBJ1-4; 10 nucleotides agree with TRBD1. The CDR3 is 15 amino acids. Looked up from germline, CDR1 is SGHVS and CDR2 is FQNEAQ. Losses at the gene ends were 5 bases for V and 7 bases for J; bases not matched to a gene: 7. The CDR3 reads CASSLWTGGGEKLFF. The CDR3 DNA reads as TGTGCCAGCAGCCTCTGGACAGGGGGGGGTGAAAAACTGTTTTTT. The variable domain in full, with the rest retrieved from reference TRBV7-8 and TRBJ1-4, is GAGVSQSPRYKVAKRGQDVALRCDPISGHVSLFWYQQALGQGPEFLTYFQNEAQLDKSGLPSDRFFAERPEGSVSTLKIQRTQQEDSAVYLCASSLWTGGGEKLFFGSGTQLSVL.

In its sample, this clone was seen a few times. V is TRBV25-1 and J is TRBJ2-6; 7 bases match TRBD2. The CDR3 has 13 amino acids. V trimming: 8 bases; J trimming: 2 bases; junction bases outside the gene matches: 0. The V gene's germline CDR1 is MGHDK and CDR2 SYGVNS. DNA for the CDR3: TGTGCCAGCGGGGGGGCTGGGGCCAACGTCCTGACTTTC. As protein: CASGGAGANVLTF.

V and J are TRBV5-1 and TRBJ2-7; D could derive from TRBD1 or TRBD2 (6 bases each). Germline CDR1 and CDR2: SGHRS and YFSETQ. V was shortened by 5 bases and J by 0 bases, with 9 bases between the two germline ends. The CDR3 covers 13 residues. The CDR3, as DNA: TGCGCCAGCAGAGGGGGGAACTCCTACGAGCAGTACTTC. This codes for CASRGGNSYEQYF.

The J gene is TRBJ2-1, the V gene TRBV3-1 (or the pseudogene TRBV3-2); D may be TRBD2 (5 bases). Trimming shortened V by 0 bases and J by 8 bases, and 11 bases separated the two germline ends. Per germline, CDR1 LGHDT and CDR2 YNNKEL (reference sequence). CDR3 length: 14 amino acids. CDR3 protein: CASSQEGGRDEQFF. The DNA of the CDR3 is TGTGCCAGCAGCCAAGAAGGCGGGCGGGATGAGCAGTTCTTC.